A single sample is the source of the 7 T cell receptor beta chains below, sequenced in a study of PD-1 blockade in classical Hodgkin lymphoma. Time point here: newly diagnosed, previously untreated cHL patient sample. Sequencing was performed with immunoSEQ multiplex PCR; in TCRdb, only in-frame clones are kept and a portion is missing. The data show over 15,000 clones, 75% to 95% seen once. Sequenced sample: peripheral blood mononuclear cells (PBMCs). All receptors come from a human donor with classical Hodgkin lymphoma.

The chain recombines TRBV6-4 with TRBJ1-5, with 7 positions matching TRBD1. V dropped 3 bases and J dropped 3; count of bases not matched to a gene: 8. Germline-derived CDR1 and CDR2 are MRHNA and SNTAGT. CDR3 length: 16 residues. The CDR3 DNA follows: TGTGCCAGCAGTGAACCCGGACAGGAACCCAATCAGCCCCAGCATTTT. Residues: CASSEPGQEPNQPQHF.

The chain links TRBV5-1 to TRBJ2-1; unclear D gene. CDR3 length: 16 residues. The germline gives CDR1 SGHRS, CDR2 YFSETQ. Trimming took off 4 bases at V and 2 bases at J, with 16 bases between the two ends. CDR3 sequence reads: CASSTRPLQAYNEQFF. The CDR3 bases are TGCGCCAGCAGCACCAGACCACTCCAAGCCTACAATGAGCAGTTCTTC.

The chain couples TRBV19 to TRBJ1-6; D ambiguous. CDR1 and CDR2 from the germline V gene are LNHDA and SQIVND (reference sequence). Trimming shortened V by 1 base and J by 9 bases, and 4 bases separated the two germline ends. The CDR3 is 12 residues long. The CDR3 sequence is CASSIGVSPLHF. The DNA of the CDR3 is TGTGCCAGTAGTATAGGGGTTTCACCCCTCCACTTT.

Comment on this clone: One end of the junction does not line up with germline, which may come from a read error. CDR3 nucleotide sequence: TGTGCCACCAGTGTAGGCACTAGCGGGAGGATCTACAATGAGCAGTTCTTC. Translation: CATSVGTSGRIYNEQFF. The chain combines TRBV6-1 with TRBJ2-1; 12 bases fit TRBD2. Germline V gives CDR1 MNHNS, CDR2 SASEGT. The CDR3 is 17 residues long.

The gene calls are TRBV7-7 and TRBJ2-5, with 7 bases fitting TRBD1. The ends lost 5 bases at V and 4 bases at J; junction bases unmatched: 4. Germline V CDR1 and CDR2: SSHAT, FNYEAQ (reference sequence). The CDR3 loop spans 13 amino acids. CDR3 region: CASSRDRGETQYF. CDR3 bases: TGTGCCAGCAGCCGGGACAGAGGAGAGACCCAGTACTTC.

This CDR3 is CASSYRQGYGYTF. CDR3 in DNA: TGTGCCAGCAGTTACAGGCAGGGCTATGGCTACACCTTC. The gene calls are TRBV6-5 and TRBJ1-2, with D possibly being TRBD1 (5 bases). With 2 bases removed from V and 4 bases from J, the gap between germline ends came to 8 bases. The length of the CDR3 is 13 residues. From germline, CDR1 is MNHEY and CDR2 SVGAGI.

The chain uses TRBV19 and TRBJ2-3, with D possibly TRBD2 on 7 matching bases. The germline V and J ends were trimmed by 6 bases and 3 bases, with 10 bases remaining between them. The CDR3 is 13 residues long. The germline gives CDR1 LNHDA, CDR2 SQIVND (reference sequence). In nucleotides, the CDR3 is TGTGCCAGTAGGGGGGGGCGGACAGATACGCAGTATTTT. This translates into CASRGGRTDTQYF.